Only one count was recorded for the clone carrying this T cell receptor beta chain. The CDR3 contains 16 residues. The J segment lost 7 bases and the V segment lost 1 base, leaving 10 bases of the junction unmatched. Germline V gene lookup returns CDR1 MNHEY and CDR2 SMNVEV (reference sequence). These data originate in a study of blood T cell repertoires in COVID-19. The overall study: Researchers got acute and convalescent COVID-19 samples from the United States, Italy and Spain.

The assay was immunoSEQ multiplex PCR, and TCRdb's table has in-frame clones only and misses some. Of hundreds of thousands of clones listed, around 87% are singletons. This sequence joins TRBV27 and TRBJ2-7; 10 bases match TRBD2. This TCR was sampled from a man aged 40-49 years in a cohort exposed to, infected with or recovered from COVID-19 (not recorded which). Material for sequencing was PBMCs or T cells enriched from blood (not recorded which). The CDR3 DNA reads TGTGCCAGCAGTTTATTCGGCGGGACTAGCGACCAAGAGCAGTACTTC. This gives the protein CASSLFGGTSDQEQYF.